This is a list of T cell receptor beta chains from one sample in a study of high-grade serous ovarian cancer treatment subgroups. Generated by immunoSEQ multiplex PCR, the TCRdb table keeps only in-frame clones and is missing some. The sample has about 18,000 clones; roughly four fifths are singletons. Sequenced input: tumor tissue. Source of these receptors: a human donor with high-grade serous ovarian cancer. Both conserved end residues are part of each CDR3. The D gene is left open where the match is weak. Rows give clone size only sometimes, using once, few, many, or a class for an expanded clone.

j_gene,abundance,v_gene,d_gene,CDR3nt,CDR3aa
TRBJ2-1,.,TRBV6-6,TRBD2,TGTGCCAGCAGGCCTCGGACTAGCGGGGCGTATGAGCAGTTCTTC,CASRPRTSGAYEQFF
TRBJ2-7,.,TRBV27,TRBD1,TGTGCCAGCAAAACCGGGGACAGCTACGAGCAGTACTTC,CASKTGDSYEQYF
TRBJ1-2,.,TRBV30,.,TGTGCCTGGAGTGAAGGTATCTATGGCTACACCTTC,CAWSEGIYGYTF
TRBJ2-5,.,TRBV11-2,TRBD2,TGTGCCAGCAGCAATGTGGGCACTAGCGGGAGTCGAGAGACCCAGTACTTC,CASSNVGTSGSRETQYF
TRBJ2-1,once,TRBV15,.,TGTGCCACCAGCAGAGCAAGGGGCCTCGCAAACAATGAGCAGTTCTTC,CATSRARGLANNEQFF
TRBJ2-5,.,TRBV4-1,TRBD1,TGCGCCAGCAGCCAAGGGACAGGGGGAGCAGAGACCCAGTACTTC,CASSQGTGGAETQYF
TRBJ1-5,.,TRBV28,.,TGTGCCAGCAGTCCATGGGGGGCTACAAATCAGCCCCAGCATTTT,CASSPWGATNQPQHF
TRBJ2-6,.,TRBV28,.,TGTGCCAGCACTCTTGGGGCCTCTGGGGCCAACGTCCTGACTTTC,CASTLGASGANVLTF
TRBJ2-7,.,TRBV5-4,TRBD1,TGTGCCAGCAGTACGTGGACAGGGGGCTCCTACGAGCAGTACTTC,CASSTWTGGSYEQYF
TRBJ2-3,.,TRBV4-1,.,TGCGCCAGCAGCCAAGATTTAGGGGGTTTCACAGATACGCAGTATTTT,CASSQDLGGFTDTQYF
TRBJ1-3,.,TRBV18,.,TGTGCCAGCTCACCTCAAGGACAGTTAAACACCATATATTTT,CASSPQGQLNTIYF
TRBJ1-1,.,TRBV30,.,TGTGCCTCCTCAGACGCTTACCTCGAAGCTTTCTTT,CASSDAYLEAFF
TRBJ2-2,.,TRBV7-9,TRBD2,TGTGCCAGCAGCTGGACTAGCGGAACCGGGGAGCTGTTTTTT,CASSWTSGTGELFF
TRBJ1-5,.,TRBV28,.,TGTGCCAGCAGCACAGGTTCCAATCAGCCCCAGCATTTT,CASSTGSNQPQHF
TRBJ1-1,few,TRBV7-8,.,TGTGCCAGCAGCCACTCGACGGACACTGAAGCTTTCTTT,CASSHSTDTEAFF
TRBJ2-7,.,TRBV6-5,.,TGTGCCAGCAGTTATTCCGGGCGACAGCAGTACTTC,CASSYSGRQQYF
TRBJ2-2,.,TRBV5-6,TRBD2,TGTGCCAGCAGCGCGGGATTAGCGGGAGGGCTGGCCGGGGAGCTGTTTTTT,CASSAGLAGGLAGELFF
TRBJ1-2,.,TRBV27,.,TGTGCCAGCAGTTTGACAATTAAAAATGGCTACACCTTC,CASSLTIKNGYTF
TRBJ2-5,.,TRBV7-9,TRBD1,TGTGCCAGCAGCTTACCTTGGACAGGGCAAGAGACCCAGTACTTC,CASSLPWTGQETQYF
TRBJ2-3,.,TRBV7-2,TRBD1,TGTGCCAGCAGCCCTCAGGGACAGAGCAGCACAGATACGCAGTATTTT,CASSPQGQSSTDTQYF
TRBJ1-1,few,TRBV18,TRBD1,TGTGCCAGCTCCCAGGGGGGGAACACTGAAGCTTTCTTT,CASSQGGNTEAFF
TRBJ2-1,few,TRBV7-9,.,TGTGCCAGCAGCTTAGCGTTCGGCGGAGCTAGCTTTTCTGAGCAGTTCTTC,CASSLAFGGASFSEQFF
TRBJ1-5,.,TRBV19,.,TGTGCCAGTAGTATTCAGAAGTATAGCAATCAGCCCCAGCATTTT,CASSIQKYSNQPQHF
TRBJ2-6,.,TRBV28,.,TGTGCCAGCACCCTGGGGACCCTGGATGGGGCCAACGTCCTGACTTTC,CASTLGTLDGANVLTF
TRBJ2-5,.,TRBV11-1,.,TGTGCCAGCAGCCTTGACCCTCCCCCGGGTGAGACCCAGTACTTC,CASSLDPPPGETQYF
TRBJ1-6,.,TRBV6-1,.,TGTGCCAGCAGTGAAGGGAGACTCTATCAAGGCCCTAATTCACCCCTCCACTTT,CASSEGRLYQGPNSPLHF
TRBJ2-3,.,TRBV4-2,.,TGTGCCAGCAGCCAAGCCGGGTTCGGGGAGACAGATACGCAGTATTTT,CASSQAGFGETDTQYF
TRBJ2-2,.,TRBV2,TRBD1,TGTGCCAGCAGTTTTAGGACAGGGGGCGTCGGCGGGGAGCTGTTTTTT,CASSFRTGGVGGELFF
TRBJ2-7,.,TRBV4-1,TRBD2,TGCGCCAGCAGCTTCACCTTAGACGGGAGGACCTACGAGCAGTACTTC,CASSFTLDGRTYEQYF
TRBJ2-7,.,TRBV15,TRBD1,TGTGCCACCAGCAGATCCCGGACAGGGAGCTACGAGCAGTACTTC,CATSRSRTGSYEQYF
TRBJ1-1,few,TRBV2,.,TGTGCCAGCATTGGGGAGATGGGAACTGAAGCTTTCTTT,CASIGEMGTEAFF
TRBJ1-1,.,TRBV10-3,.,TGTGCCATCAGTGACCAGGGGTGGCAGAACACTGAAGCTTTCTTT,CAISDQGWQNTEAFF
TRBJ2-5,.,TRBV7-6,.,TGTGCCAGCAGCGGAGGGCTCGGCGGAGAGCAGTACTTC,CASSGGLGGEQYF
TRBJ2-1,.,TRBV18,.,TGTGCCAGCTCGGGGGGGACAGTTTCTGACAATGAGCAGTTCTTC,CASSGGTVSDNEQFF
TRBJ1-2,.,TRBV10-3,.,TGTGCCATGGGCGGGGGCGATGGCTACACCTTC,CAMGGGDGYTF
TRBJ1-3,.,TRBV5-6,TRBD1,TGTGCCAGCAGCTGGGGACAGACTGGAAACACCATATATTTT,CASSWGQTGNTIYF
TRBJ2-7,.,TRBV11-1,TRBD1,TGTGCCAGCAGCTCCGGACAGGTCCTCTCCTACGAGCAGTACTTC,CASSSGQVLSYEQYF
TRBJ2-1,few,TRBV19,.,TGTGCCAGTAGGAATGGTATGGGGCTTCTTAACAATGAGCAGTTCTTC,CASRNGMGLLNNEQFF
TRBJ2-3,.,TRBV2,.,TGTGCCAGCAGTACAGCGGCGGGGATGGGTACGCAGTATTTT,CASSTAAGMGTQYF
TRBJ2-2,few,TRBV6-4,.,TGTGCCAGCAGTGAGAGTTCAGACACCGGGGAGCTGTTTTTT,CASSESSDTGELFF
TRBJ1-1,.,TRBV27,TRBD1,TGTGCCAGCAGTCCCCCGACAGGGGGTACTGAAGCTTTCTTT,CASSPPTGGTEAFF
TRBJ1-1,.,TRBV6-5,.,TGTGCCAGCAGTGCCCCGGACGGGAACACTGAAGCTTTCTTT,CASSAPDGNTEAFF